This T cell receptor (beta chain) came from a study of blood T cell repertoires in COVID-19. Study details: Spain, Italy and the United States supplied samples that represented acute and convalescent COVID-19. PBMCs, B-cell-depleted T cells, or T cells provided the cDNA or gDNA that made up the material.

In the original workflow: Nucleated cell counts were estimated from reference gene primer amplification. TCRdb keeps only in-frame clones here, not all; method: immunoSEQ multiplex PCR. V, J and clone size are taken as reported in that table, and D and trimming were inferred from the DNA itself. The sample gives some 120,000 clones, more than 75% of which show up once; approximately 8% is in the top ten. The V and J ends lost 3 bases and 7 bases, in that order; junction bases with no gene match: 16. Germline assignment: CDR1 SGDLS and CDR2 YYNGEE. The CDR3 is made up of 17 amino acids. Sequenced: peripheral blood. The clonotype was recovered from a man aged 50 to 60 with acute or convalescent COVID-19. This chain joins TRBV9 and TRBJ1-1, with 9 bases aligning to TRBD1. The CDR3 DNA reads as TGTGCCAGCAGCGAGACGGCGCCGGGACAGGGATATCATGAAGCTTTCTTT. Translating gives CASSETAPGQGYHEAFF.